The 15 T cell receptor beta chains below all came from one sample that was sequenced in a study of T cell responses to AZD1222 COVID-19 vaccine. The repertoire was sequenced with immunoSEQ multiplex PCR; TCRdb's copy has only in-frame clones and lacks some. Of fewer than 100,000 clones listed, 75% to 90% are singletons. Sequencing was performed on peripheral blood, taken 28 days after the second AZD1222 dose. Source of these receptors: an adult who received the AZD1222 COVID-19 vaccine.

The J gene is TRBJ2-7, the V gene TRBV2; D tentatively reads TRBD1 or TRBD2 (5 bases each). The ends were cut back, 3 bases at V and 3 bases at J, with 12 bases in the middle. This CDR3 has 14 residues. CDR1 is SNHLY, CDR2 FYNNEI, per germline. CDR3 in amino acids: CASSDTGRRYEQYF. In nucleotides, the CDR3 is TGTGCCAGCAGTGATACGGGACGGCGCTACGAGCAGTACTTC.

V is TRBV11-2 and J is TRBJ2-5, with TRBD2 as a possible D gene (5 bases). Germline assignment: CDR1 SGHAT and CDR2 FQNNGV. The V end was cut by 4 bases, the J end by 0 bases, with 12 bases between. The CDR3 contains 15 residues. CDR3: CASSWAGQYQETQYF. In nucleotides, the CDR3 is TGTGCCAGCAGCTGGGCGGGTCAGTACCAAGAGACCCAGTACTTC.

V gene TRBV7-9 combines with J gene TRBJ1-5, with D hard to call. This CDR3 has 14 residues. The V end lost 2 bases, the J end lost 0 bases, and 5 bases lay between the germline ends. The germline V gene encodes CDR1 SEHNR and CDR2 FQNEAQ (reference sequence). CDR3 residues: CASSLSISNQPQHF. CDR3 DNA sequence: TGTGCCAGCAGCTTATCAATTAGCAATCAGCCCCAGCATTTT.

The chain uses TRBV7-9 and TRBJ2-7; D might be TRBD2 (7 bases). V was pared by 7 bases and J by 7 bases, with 26 bases between. CDR1 and CDR2 from the germline V gene are SEHNR and FQNEAQ (reference sequence). The CDR3 consists of 16 residues. The CDR3 DNA reads TGTGCCAGCACCCCCGTCGGGGGGCACGCTACTTGGGAGCAGTACTTC. Its translation: CASTPVGGHATWEQYF.

V gene TRBV19 combines with J gene TRBJ2-1; 7 bases agree with TRBD1. This CDR3 is built from 15 residues. Germline V gene sequence: CDR1 LNHDA, CDR2 SQIVND (reference sequence). The V and J ends lost 4 bases and 6 bases, in that order; junction bases with no gene match: 9. The CDR3 coding sequence is TGTGCCAGTAGTACTGACAGGGCCTTGGGCAATGAGCAGTTCTTC. Protein product: CASSTDRALGNEQFF.

The chain has TRBV5-8 and TRBJ1-6, with D perhaps matching TRBD1 (5 bases). The CDR3 is 15 amino acids. Germline V gene sequence: CDR1 SGHTS, CDR2 YDEGEE. The V gene lost 1 base and the J gene lost 8 bases, with 13 bases spanning the gap. CDR3 sequence: CASSLTEQAYSPLHF. CDR3 coding DNA: TGTGCCAGCAGCTTGACGGAACAGGCCTATTCACCCCTCCACTTT. Combining the CDR3 with reference TRBV5-8 and TRBJ1-6 gives the whole variable domain EAGVTQSPTHLIKTRGQQATLRCSPISGHTSVYWYQQALGLGLQFLLWYDEGEERNRGNFPPRFSGRQFPNYSSELNVNALELEDSALYLCASSLTEQAYSPLHFGNGTRLTVT.

The V call is TRBV3-1 (or the pseudogene TRBV3-2), the J call TRBJ2-3; D assignment may be TRBD1 or TRBD2 (5 bases each). There are 13 residues in the CDR3. V lost 5 bases and J 10 bases, leaving 16 bases between the germline ends. CDR1 LGHDT and CDR2 YNNKEL come from the germline V gene (reference sequence). For the CDR3, the DNA is TGTGCCAGCAGCTCCGGGACCCCAATTGCGCAGTATTTT. Its protein product is CASSSGTPIAQYF.

The chain couples TRBV18 to TRBJ2-5; no reliable D call. The V end was cut by 2 bases, the J end by 2 bases, with 9 bases between. CDR1 and CDR2 from the germline V gene are KGHSH and LQKENI. There are 14 residues in the CDR3. The DNA for the CDR3 is TGTGCCAGCTCACCATTTTACCAACAAGAGACCCAGTACTTC. Translation: CASSPFYQQETQYF.

The genes are TRBV6-2 or TRBV6-3 and TRBJ1-1, with a tentative D call TRBD1 (5 bases). From germline, CDR1 is MNHEY and CDR2 SVGEGT. V shed 2 bases and J shed 5 bases, with 12 bases lying between them. The CDR3 totals 14 residues. As DNA, the CDR3 is TGTGCCAGCAGTTACCAGGGTGGTTTGACTGAAGCTTTCTTT. Its protein product is CASSYQGGLTEAFF.

The chain carries TRBV2 and TRBJ1-3, with D possibly TRBD1 on 6 matching bases. Germline loops: CDR1 SNHLY, CDR2 FYNNEI. Trimming left V 6 bases short and J 0 bases short, with 12 bases between. This CDR3 has 15 residues. The CDR3 protein is CASRGAHNSGNTIYF. For the CDR3, the DNA is TGTGCCAGCAGGGGGGCTCACAACTCTGGAAACACCATATATTTT.

The chain employs TRBV2 and TRBJ2-3, with D unresolved. The CDR3 extends over 14 amino acids. Trimming shortened V by 5 bases and J by 2 bases, and 11 bases separated the two germline ends. Looked up from germline, CDR1 is SNHLY and CDR2 is FYNNEI. CDR3 sequence reads: CASSSLGSTDTQYF. In nucleotides, the CDR3 is TGTGCCAGCAGTTCCTTGGGGTCCACAGATACGCAGTATTTT.

V gene TRBV30 combines with J gene TRBJ1-3; 8 bases are a match to TRBD1. CDR3 length equals 15 residues. Germline V gives CDR1 GTSNPN, CDR2 SVGIG (reference sequence). J gave up 4 bases and V 2 bases, and 7 bases lay outside the gene matches. The CDR3 nucleotides are TGTGCCTGGAGTACCCAGGGGGCAATAGGAAACACCATATATTTT. The encoded protein is CAWSTQGAIGNTIYF.

DNA of the CDR3: TGTGCCAGCAGCTTAGGACGTCGACCACAGAACGGGGAGCTGTTTTTT. It encodes CASSLGRRPQNGELFF. This chain joins TRBV7-8 and TRBJ2-2, with D unresolved. Germline V lookup: CDR1 SGHVS, CDR2 FQNEAQ. Trimming shortened V by 1 base and J by 7 bases, and 16 bases separated the two germline ends. The CDR3 has 16 residues.

This clone was counted once. The chain couples TRBV18 to TRBJ1-3; the D is unclear. The V gene's germline CDR1 is KGHSH and CDR2 LQKENI. The CDR3 spans 15 residues. The V gene lost 3 bases and the J gene lost 0 bases, with 9 bases spanning the gap. In DNA, the CDR3 is TGTGCCAGCTCACCGACAACCTCCTCTGGAAACACCATATATTTT. Its translation: CASSPTTSSGNTIYF.

The gene calls are TRBV18 and TRBJ1-6; D is possibly TRBD1 (6 bases). V was shortened by 3 bases and J by 8 bases, with 11 bases between the two germline ends. The V gene's germline CDR1 is KGHSH and CDR2 LQKENI. CDR3 length equals 14 residues. In DNA form, the CDR3 reads TGTGCCAGCTCACCCTTGGACAGAGATTCACCCCTCCACTTT. It is translated as CASSPLDRDSPLHF.